Described below is a single T cell receptor (beta chain) sequence and its context. Sequencing used immunoSEQ multiplex PCR; TCRdb keeps in-frame clones, though not all of them. This sample has about 70,000 clones; 85% to 95% occur once, and the top ten carry about 0.4%. The data originate from a study of technical replicates of blood from several donors. The CDR3 spans 19 residues. Germline V CDR1 and CDR2: MGHRA, YSYEKL. The ends were cut back, 1 base at V and 0 bases at J, with 19 bases in the middle. Source material: T cells isolated from PBMCs. The source of this sequence is a human donor in good health. The chain recombines TRBV4-1 with TRBJ1-3; possible D gene TRBD1, 6 bases. The CDR3 region is CASSQVALTGRHSGNTIYF. The CDR3 bases are TGCGCCAGCAGCCAAGTGGCTTTGACAGGTCGTCACTCTGGAAACACCATATATTTT.